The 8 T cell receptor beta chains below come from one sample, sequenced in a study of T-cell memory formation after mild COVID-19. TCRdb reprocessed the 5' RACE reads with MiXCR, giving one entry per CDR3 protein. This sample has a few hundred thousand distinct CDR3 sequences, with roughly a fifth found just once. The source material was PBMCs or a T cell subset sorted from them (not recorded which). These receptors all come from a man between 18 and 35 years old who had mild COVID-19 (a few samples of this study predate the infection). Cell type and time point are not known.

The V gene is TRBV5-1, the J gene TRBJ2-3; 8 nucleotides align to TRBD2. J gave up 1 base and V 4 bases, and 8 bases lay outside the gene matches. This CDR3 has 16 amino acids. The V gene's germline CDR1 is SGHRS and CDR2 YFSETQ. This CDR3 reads CASSLQLGLGTDTQYF. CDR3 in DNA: TGCGCCAGCAGCCTCCAACTGGGACTAGGCACAGATACGCAGTATTTT.

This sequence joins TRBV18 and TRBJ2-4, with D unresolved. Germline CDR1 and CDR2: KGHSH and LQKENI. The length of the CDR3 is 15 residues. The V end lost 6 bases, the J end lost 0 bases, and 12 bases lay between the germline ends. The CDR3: CASSRTGLAKNIQYF. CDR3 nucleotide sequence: TGTGCCAGCTCGCGGACCGGGCTAGCCAAAAACATTCAGTACTTC.

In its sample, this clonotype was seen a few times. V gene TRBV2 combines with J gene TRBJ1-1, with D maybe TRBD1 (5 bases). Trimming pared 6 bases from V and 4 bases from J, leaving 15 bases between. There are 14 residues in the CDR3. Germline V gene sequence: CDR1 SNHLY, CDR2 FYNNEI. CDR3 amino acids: CASRNLDTTTEAFF. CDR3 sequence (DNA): TGTGCCAGCAGAAACCTGGACACCACCACTGAAGCTTTCTTT. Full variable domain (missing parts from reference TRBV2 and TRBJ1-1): EPEVTQTPSHQVTQMGQEVILRCVPISNHLYFYWYRQILGQKVEFLVSFYNNEISEKSEIFDDQFSVERPDGSNFTLKIRSTKLEDSAMYFCASRNLDTTTEAFFGQGTRLTVV.

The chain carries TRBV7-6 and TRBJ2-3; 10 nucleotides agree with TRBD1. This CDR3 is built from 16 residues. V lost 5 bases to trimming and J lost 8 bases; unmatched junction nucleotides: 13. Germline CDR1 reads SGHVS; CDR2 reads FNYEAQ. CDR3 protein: CASSRPGTGASGTQYF. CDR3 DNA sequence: TGTGCCAGCAGCCGGCCCGGGACAGGGGCTTCCGGTACGCAGTATTTT.

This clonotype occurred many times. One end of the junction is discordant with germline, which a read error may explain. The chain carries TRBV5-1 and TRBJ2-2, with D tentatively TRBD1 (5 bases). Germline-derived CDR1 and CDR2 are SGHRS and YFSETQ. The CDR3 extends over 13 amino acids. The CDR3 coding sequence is TGTGCCAGCAGCCTACAGGACACCGGGGAGCTGTTTTTT. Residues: CASSLQDTGELFF. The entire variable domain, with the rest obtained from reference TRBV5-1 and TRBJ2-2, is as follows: KAGVTQTPRYLIKTRGQQVTLSCSPISGHRSVSWYQQTPGQGLQFLFEYFSETQRNKGNFPGRFSGRQFSNSRSEMNVSTLELGDSALYLCASSLQDTGELFFGEGSRLTVL.

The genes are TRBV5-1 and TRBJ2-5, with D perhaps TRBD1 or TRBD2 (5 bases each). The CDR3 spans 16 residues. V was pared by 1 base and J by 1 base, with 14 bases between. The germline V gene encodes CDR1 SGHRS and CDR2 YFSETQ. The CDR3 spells CASSLNSVGTQETQYF. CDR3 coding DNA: TGCGCCAGCAGCTTGAATAGTGTCGGGACCCAAGAGACCCAGTACTTC. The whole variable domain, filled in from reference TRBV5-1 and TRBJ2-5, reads KAGVTQTPRYLIKTRGQQVTLSCSPISGHRSVSWYQQTPGQGLQFLFEYFSETQRNKGNFPGRFSGRQFSNSRSEMNVSTLELGDSALYLCASSLNSVGTQETQYFGPGTRLLVL.

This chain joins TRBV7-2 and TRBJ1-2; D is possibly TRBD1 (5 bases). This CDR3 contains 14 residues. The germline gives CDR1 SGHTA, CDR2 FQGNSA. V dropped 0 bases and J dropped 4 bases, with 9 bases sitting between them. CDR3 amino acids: CASSLAQGTYGYTF. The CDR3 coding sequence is TGTGCCAGCAGCTTAGCGCAGGGTACCTATGGCTACACCTTC. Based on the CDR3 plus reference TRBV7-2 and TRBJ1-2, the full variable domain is GAGVSQSPSNKVTEKGKDVELRCDPISGHTALYWYRQSLGQGLEFLIYFQGNSAPDKSGLPSDRFSAERTGGSVSTLTIQRTQQEDSAVYLCASSLAQGTYGYTFGSGTRLTVV.

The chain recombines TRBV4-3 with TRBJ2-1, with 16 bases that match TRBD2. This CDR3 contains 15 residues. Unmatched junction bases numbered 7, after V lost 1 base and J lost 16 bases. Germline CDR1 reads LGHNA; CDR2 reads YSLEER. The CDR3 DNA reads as TGCGCCAGCAGCCAAGTTGGGACTAGCGGGGGGGCTTTATTCTTC. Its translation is CASSQVGTSGGALFF.